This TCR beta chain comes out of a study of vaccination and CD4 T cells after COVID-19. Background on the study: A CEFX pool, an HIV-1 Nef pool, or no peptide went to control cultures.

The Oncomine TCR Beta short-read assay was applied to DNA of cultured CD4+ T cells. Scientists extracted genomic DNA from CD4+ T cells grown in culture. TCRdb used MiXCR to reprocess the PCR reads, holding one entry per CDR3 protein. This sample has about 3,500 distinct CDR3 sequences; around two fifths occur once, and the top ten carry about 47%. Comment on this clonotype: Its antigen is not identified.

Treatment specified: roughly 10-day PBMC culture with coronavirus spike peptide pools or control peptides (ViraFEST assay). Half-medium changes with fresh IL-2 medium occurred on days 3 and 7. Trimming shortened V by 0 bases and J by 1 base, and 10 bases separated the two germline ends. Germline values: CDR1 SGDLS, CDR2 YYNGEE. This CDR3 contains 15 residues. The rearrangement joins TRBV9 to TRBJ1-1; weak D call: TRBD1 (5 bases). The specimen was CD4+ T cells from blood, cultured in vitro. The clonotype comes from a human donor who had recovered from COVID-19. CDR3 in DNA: TGTGCCAGCAGCGTAGGACAGAGCACGAACACTGAAGCTTTCTTT. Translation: CASSVGQSTNTEAFF.